This T cell receptor (beta chain) is drawn from a study of radiotherapy plus CTLA-4 blockade in lung cancer. Study information: Objective response was observed in about 19% of patients, and disease control in less than 35%. General study findings and limits: Interferon-beta and early blood T cell clone dynamics reportedly predicted response best. Blood TCR clones of tumor origin expanded after radiotherapy plus ipilimumab.

TCRdb's table, derived via immunoSEQ multiplex PCR, lists solely in-frame clones and lacks some. Seen here are about 53,000 clones, 85% observed once, and the top ten hold about a quarter. V lost 6 bases and J lost 2; bases outside the gene matches: 3. The germline gives CDR1 LNHDA, CDR2 SQIVND (reference sequence). CDR3 length: 14 amino acids. Those with chemo-refractory metastatic non-small-cell lung cancer were treated with focal radiation combined with CTLA-4 blockade using ipilimumab. Points on this clone: Its antigen is not known.

The rearrangement joins TRBV19 to TRBJ2-3; 9 bases map to TRBD2. Here the sequenced sample was peripheral blood, taken from a patient treated with radiotherapy plus ipilimumab. The TCR comes from a human donor with non-small cell lung cancer whose response to radiotherapy plus ipilimumab could not be evaluated. CDR3 nucleotide sequence: TGTGCCAGTAGGCGACTAGCGGACACAGATACGCAGTATTTT. It encodes CASRRLADTDTQYF.